This T cell receptor (beta chain) stems from a study of CD8+ T cells in alopecia areata. Background on the study: Treated patients swallowed 5 to 10 mg of oral tofacitinib twice daily.

Investigators isolated RNA and reverse transcribed it into cDNA to act as the sequencing template. Data came from immunoSEQ multiplex PCR; TCRdb stores just in-frame clones and leaves some out. The repertoire holds about 180,000 clones, 50% to 60% seen once, with 14% to 15% in the top ten. The sample was CD4+ T cells sorted from blood, taken at week 0. The clonotype originates from a human donor with alopecia areata.

CDR3: CAWSQGGYYEQYF. In DNA, the CDR3 is TGTGCCTGGAGTCAGGGGGGGTACTACGAGCAGTACTTC. V and J are TRBV30 and TRBJ2-7; D may correspond to TRBD1 or TRBD2 (7 bases each). Germline CDR1 GTSNPN, CDR2 SVGIG (reference sequence). This CDR3 spans 13 amino acids. Trimming pared 2 bases from V and 3 bases from J, leaving 11 bases between.